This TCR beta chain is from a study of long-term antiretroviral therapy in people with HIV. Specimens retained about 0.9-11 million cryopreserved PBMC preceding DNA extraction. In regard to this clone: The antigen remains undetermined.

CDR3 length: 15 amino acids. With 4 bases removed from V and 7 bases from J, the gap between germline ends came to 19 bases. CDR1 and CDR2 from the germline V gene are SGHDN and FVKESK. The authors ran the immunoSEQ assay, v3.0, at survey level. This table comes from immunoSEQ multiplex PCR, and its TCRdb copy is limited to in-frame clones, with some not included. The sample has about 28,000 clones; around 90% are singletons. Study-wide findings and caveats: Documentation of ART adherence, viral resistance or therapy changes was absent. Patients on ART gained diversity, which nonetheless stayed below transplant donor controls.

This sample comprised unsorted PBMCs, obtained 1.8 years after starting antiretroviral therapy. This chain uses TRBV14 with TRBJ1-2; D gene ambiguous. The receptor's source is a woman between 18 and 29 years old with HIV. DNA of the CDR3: TGTGCCAGCAGCCGACTTAAGGGAAAGGAGAGTGGCTACACCTTC. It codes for CASSRLKGKESGYTF. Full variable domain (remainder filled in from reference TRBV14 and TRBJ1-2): EAGVTQFPSHSVIEKGQTVTLRCDPISGHDNLYWYRRVMGKEIKFLLHFVKESKQDESGMPNNRFLAERTGGTYSTLKVQPAELEDSGVYFCASSRLKGKESGYTFGSGTRLTVV.